This T cell receptor beta chain was documented in a study of blood T cells in healthy people across ages. Background on the study: About one barcoded beta molecule was captured per two T cells (by template switching).

Combining a sample-barcoded 5' primer with a J-beta primer mix, a second PCR ran for roughly 6 to 12 cycles. Each cDNA molecule, via a template-switch adaptor with 12 random nucleotides, was tagged. Via MiXCR, TCRdb re-called the 5' RACE reads, giving one row per CDR3 protein. The sample yields roughly 1.6 million distinct CDR3 sequences, around 35% seen once. Drawing of peripheral blood yielded 7.5 to 10 milliliters from each donor. Trimming removed 1 base from V and 9 bases from J, with 10 bases in between. The CDR3 totals 13 residues. Germline V CDR1 and CDR2: LGHDT, YNNKEL (reference sequence). The sample holds a few counts of this clonotype.

The origin of this receptor is a woman in her 30s in good health. The V call is TRBV3-1, the J call TRBJ2-1; a possible D gene is TRBD2 (6 bases). The sample taken for sequencing was blood. The CDR3 loop reads CASSQGPGGEQFF. In nucleotides, the CDR3 is TGTGCCAGCAGCCAAGGCCCCGGGGGTGAGCAGTTCTTC.